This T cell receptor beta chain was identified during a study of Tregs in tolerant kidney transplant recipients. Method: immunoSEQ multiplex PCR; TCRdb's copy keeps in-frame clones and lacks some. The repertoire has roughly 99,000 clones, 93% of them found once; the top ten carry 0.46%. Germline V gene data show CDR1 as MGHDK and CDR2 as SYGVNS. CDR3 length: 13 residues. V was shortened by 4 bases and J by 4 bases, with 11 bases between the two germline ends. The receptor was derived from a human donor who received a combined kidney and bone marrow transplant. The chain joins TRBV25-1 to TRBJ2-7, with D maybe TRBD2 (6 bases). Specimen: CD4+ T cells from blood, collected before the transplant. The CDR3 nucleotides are TGTGCCAGCAGTGGACCCGCGGGGTACGAGCAGTACTTC. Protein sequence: CASSGPAGYEQYF.